The 25 T cell receptor beta chains listed next were all sequenced from one sample in a study of T cells in Graves' hyperthyroidism and ophthalmopathy. Template material for amplifying TCR beta CDR3 regions consisted of RNA transcripts. Carried out on the TCR CDR3, a first-round RT-PCR used the HTBI primer set. MiXCR was run by TCRdb on the multiplex PCR reads, yielding one entry per CDR3 protein. Here the sample spans a few hundred thousand distinct CDR3 sequences, less than 20% being singletons. Sequenced: blood. The receptor set was obtained from a woman aged 45-65 years with Graves' hyperthyroidism.

The V gene is TRBV7-9, the J gene TRBJ2-1; 10 positions match TRBD2. V was pared by 1 base and J by 7 bases, with 10 bases of the junction left unmatched. Germline V gene lookup returns CDR1 SEHNR and CDR2 FQNEAQ (reference sequence). The CDR3 is made up of 17 amino acids. The CDR3 protein is CASSLVALAGVVNEQFF. In DNA form, the CDR3 reads TGTGCCAGCAGCTTAGTCGCCCTAGCGGGAGTCGTAAATGAGCAGTTCTTC. Together with reference TRBV7-9 and TRBJ2-1, the CDR3 gives the full variable domain: DTGVSQNPRHKITKRGQNVTFRCDPISEHNRLYWYRQTLGQGPEFLTYFQNEAQLEKSRLLSDRFSAERPKGSFSTLEIQRTEQGDSAMYLCASSLVALAGVVNEQFFGPGTRLTVL.

This clonotype was counted between two and nine times. This rearrangement joins TRBV15 to TRBJ2-1; a weak D match, TRBD1 (6 bases). The germline V and J ends were trimmed by 0 bases and 7 bases, with 16 bases remaining between them. The CDR3 loop spans 16 amino acids. CDR1 is LNHNV, CDR2 YYDKDF, per germline (reference sequence). CDR3 sequence: CATSRDQDRLGNEQFF. Here the CDR3 DNA reads TGTGCCACCAGCAGAGACCAAGACAGGTTAGGGAATGAGCAGTTCTTC. The full variable domain, with the rest looked up from reference TRBV15 and TRBJ2-1, is DAMVIQNPRYQVTQFGKPVTLSCSQTLNHNVMYWYQQKSSQAPKLLFHYYDKDFNNEADTPDNFQSRRPNTSFCFLDIRSPGLGDTAMYLCATSRDQDRLGNEQFFGPGTRLTVL.

This clonotype came up a few times. CDR3 in DNA: TGTGCCAGCAGCTTAGCGAGCGGGGGTGCAAGCAATCAGCCCCAGCATTTT. Protein: CASSLASGGASNQPQHF. The rearrangement joins TRBV7-6 to TRBJ1-5, with D perhaps matching TRBD1 (5 bases). Trimming shortened V by 0 bases and J by 1 base, and 13 bases separated the two germline ends. This CDR3 comprises 17 residues. Germline CDR1 and CDR2: SGHVS and FNYEAQ. The whole variable domain, remainder taken from reference TRBV7-6 and TRBJ1-5, is GAGVSQSPRYKVTKRGQDVALRCDPISGHVSLYWYRQALGQGPEFLTYFNYEAQQDKSGLPNDRFSAERPEGSISTLTIQRTEQRDSAMYRCASSLASGGASNQPQHFGDGTRLSIL.

This clonotype was found a few times. For the CDR3, the DNA is TGTGCCAGCAGCCGAGAACCAGCGGCGGGCACTGAAGCTTTCTTT. Protein sequence: CASSREPAAGTEAFF. The rearrangement links TRBV3-1 to TRBJ1-1, with D uncertain. Per the germline V gene, CDR1 is LGHDT and CDR2 is YNNKEL (reference sequence). The CDR3 runs to 15 residues. V lost 4 bases to trimming and J lost 4 bases, with 16 bases between them.

At least ten counts were recorded for this clonotype. The V call is TRBV12-3 or TRBV12-4, the J call TRBJ1-2; 10 nucleotides agree with TRBD1. The CDR3 is made up of 16 amino acids. After removal of 6 bases from V and 6 bases from J, the junction contained 13 bases not matched to a gene. This CDR3 reads CASSPGQGLRKHGYTF. The CDR3 DNA follows: TGTGCCAGCAGCCCGGGACAGGGGCTACGGAAGCATGGCTACACCTTC.

This clonotype was recorded at least ten times. V usage is TRBV24-1 and J usage is TRBJ2-1; D unresolved. The V gene's germline CDR1 is KGHDR and CDR2 SFDVKD. The CDR3 has 12 residues. Trimming stripped 1 base from V and 3 bases from J, with 0 bases between. The CDR3 loop reads CATSDFYNEQFF. The CDR3 DNA follows: TGTGCCACCAGTGATTTCTACAATGAGCAGTTCTTC.

The rearrangement uses TRBV4-2 and TRBJ2-7, with a tentative D call TRBD1 (7 bases). The germline V and J ends were trimmed by 3 bases and 4 bases, with 22 bases remaining between them. This CDR3 is 17 amino acids long. CDR1 LGHNA and CDR2 YNFKEQ come from the germline V gene. CDR3 bases: TGTGCCAGCAGCCAGATAGGGCTTCTGGCAGGGGGGTACGAGCAGTACTTC. It codes for CASSQIGLLAGGYEQYF.

This clonotype was picked up many times. The chain uses TRBV29-1 and TRBJ2-1, with D uncertain. CDR3 size: 13 residues. Per the germline V gene, CDR1 is SQVTM and CDR2 is ANQGSEA. V gave up 2 bases and J gave up 5 bases, with 10 bases separating them. CDR3 nucleotides: TGCAGCGTTGAAAGCTCGTCGGACAATGAGCAGTTCTTC. It yields the protein CSVESSSDNEQFF.

This clonotype was counted at least ten times. This chain links TRBV12-3 or TRBV12-4 with TRBJ1-2; 7 bases line up with TRBD1. Trimming removed 5 bases from V and 7 bases from J; junction bases left unmatched: 4. The CDR3 contains 12 residues. CDR3 in amino acids: CASSVHRGGYTF. The CDR3 coding sequence is TGTGCCAGCAGTGTCCACAGGGGTGGCTACACCTTC.

This clonotype was counted many times. The CDR3 DNA reads as TGTGCCAGCAGACGCGGAGAAGAGACCCAGTACTTC. This sequence encodes CASRRGEETQYF. The chain is built from TRBV3-1 and TRBJ2-5, with D unclear. V was cut by 6 bases and J by 3 bases, with 8 bases left in between. This CDR3 is 12 amino acids long. Germline values: CDR1 LGHDT, CDR2 YNNKEL (reference sequence).

This clonotype came up many times. The chain carries TRBV11-2 and TRBJ1-3; D is unclear. With 0 bases removed from V and 0 bases from J, the gap between germline ends came to 3 bases. The CDR3 is 14 amino acids. Germline V CDR1 and CDR2: SGHAT, FQNNGV. CDR3 residues: CASSLDGSGNTIYF. CDR3 DNA: TGTGCCAGCAGCTTAGATGGCTCTGGAAACACCATATATTTT.

This clonotype was detected many times. The chain recombines TRBV11-2 with TRBJ2-7; D unclear. The V end lost 1 base, the J end lost 2 bases, and 12 bases lay between the germline ends. The germline V gene encodes CDR1 SGHAT and CDR2 FQNNGV. This CDR3 is 15 amino acids long. The CDR3 bases are TGTGCCAGCAGCTTAGCCCCAAGGGATCCCTACGAGCAGTACTTC. It is translated as CASSLAPRDPYEQYF.

This clonotype was detected many times. The rearrangement uses TRBV10-3 and TRBJ2-7, with TRBD1 matching over 8 bases. Germline V lookup: CDR1 ENHRY, CDR2 SYGVKD. This CDR3 has 12 amino acids. V shed 9 bases and J 2 bases; nucleotides not matched to a gene: 3. The DNA of the CDR3 is TGTGCCATGGGGACAGGTACCTACGAGCAGTACTTC. Translation: CAMGTGTYEQYF.

The chain has TRBV19 and TRBJ1-1; D call uncertain. The CDR3 sequence is 14 residues long. Trimming removed 1 base from V and 4 bases from J, with 10 bases in between. The V gene's germline CDR1 is LNHDA and CDR2 SQIVND (reference sequence). The CDR3 sequence: CASSIGARTTEAFF. For the CDR3, the DNA is TGTGCCAGTAGTATAGGAGCCAGAACCACTGAAGCTTTCTTT.

There are many counts of this clonotype. V usage is TRBV12-3 or TRBV12-4 and J usage is TRBJ2-7; D possibly corresponds to TRBD2 (6 bases). This CDR3 has 13 residues. Trimming removed 3 bases at V and 5 bases at J, with 11 bases between. The CDR3 sequence: CASSLASANEQYF. DNA for the CDR3: TGTGCCAGCAGTTTGGCTAGCGCGAACGAGCAGTACTTC.

This clonotype was found many times. V gene TRBV7-9 combines with J gene TRBJ2-7, with D hard to call. Looked up from germline, CDR1 is SEHNR and CDR2 is FQNEAQ (reference sequence). The CDR3 loop spans 13 amino acids. The V and J ends lost 5 bases and 0 bases respectively, with 8 bases between them. The DNA of the CDR3 is TGTGCCAGCAGCGCGCAGAGCTCCTACGAGCAGTACTTC. It translates to CASSAQSSYEQYF.

This clonotype has a count of ten or more. This sequence joins TRBV7-6 and TRBJ2-7; 7 bases are shared with TRBD2. CDR1 is SGHVS and CDR2 is FNYEAQ in the germline V gene. V lost 5 bases, J lost 1 base, and 8 bases stayed unmatched. The CDR3 spans 15 residues. CDR3 region: CASSAWAGESYEQYF. For the CDR3, the DNA is TGTGCCAGCAGCGCCTGGGCGGGAGAGTCCTACGAGCAGTACTTC.

This clonotype was counted a few times. This chain links TRBV6-1 with TRBJ2-1; 12 bases map to TRBD1. V was clipped by 2 bases and J by 10 bases; unmatched bases: 9. The CDR3 contains 16 residues. The V gene's germline CDR1 is MNHNS and CDR2 SASEGT. Here the CDR3 DNA reads TGTGCCAGCAGTGAATCCCCGGGACAGGGGGCATCGGAGCAGTTCTTC. Amino acid sequence: CASSESPGQGASEQFF.

The gene calls are TRBV24-1 and TRBJ2-4, with D perhaps matching TRBD1 or TRBD2 (5 bases each). Germline CDR1 KGHDR, CDR2 SFDVKD. Trimming cost V 5 bases and J 0 bases, with 10 bases left between them. This CDR3 spans 15 amino acids. CDR3 region: CATSATGTAKNIQYF. Here the CDR3 DNA reads TGTGCCACCAGTGCAACCGGGACAGCCAAAAACATTCAGTACTTC.

This clonotype has ten or more counts. The gene calls are TRBV12-3 or TRBV12-4 and TRBJ2-2; no clear D gene. V lost 7 bases to trimming and J lost 6 bases, with 12 bases between them. The CDR3 covers 13 residues. In nucleotides, the CDR3 is TGTGCCAGCACGGAAGACGGTCCCGGGGAGCTGTTTTTT. Residues: CASTEDGPGELFF.

At least ten counts were recorded for this clonotype. The chain joins TRBV20-1 to TRBJ2-5, with a possible D match to TRBD2 (5 bases). This CDR3 is built from 13 residues. The V end was cut by 6 bases, the J end by 0 bases, with 11 bases between. Per the germline V gene, CDR1 is DFQATT and CDR2 is SNEGSKA (reference sequence). The CDR3 is CSATEEDQETQYF. The CDR3 coding sequence is TGCAGTGCCACAGAGGAGGACCAAGAGACCCAGTACTTC.

This clonotype was seen repeatedly, ten times or more. The genes are TRBV11-2 and TRBJ1-1, with D perhaps TRBD1 (6 bases). CDR1 and CDR2 (germline): SGHAT, FQNNGV. Between the trimmed V and J ends, which lost 1 base and 2 bases, there was a span of 14 bases. The CDR3 has 16 amino acids. The chain's CDR3 is CASSLGPQGGNTEAFF. CDR3 bases: TGTGCCAGCAGCTTAGGCCCACAGGGAGGTAACACTGAAGCTTTCTTT.

This clonotype has a count of ten or more. The chain has TRBV4-2 and TRBJ2-3, with 8 bases lining up with TRBD2. With V trimmed by 1 base and J by 0 bases, 6 bases remained unmatched. The CDR3 spans 17 residues. The germline gives CDR1 LGHNA, CDR2 YNFKEQ. DNA of the CDR3: TGTGCCAGCAGCCAAGGTCCAGCGGGAGACAGCACAGATACGCAGTATTTT. Protein product: CASSQGPAGDSTDTQYF.

This clonotype was seen a handful of times. This chain connects TRBV6-2 or TRBV6-3 to TRBJ1-5; no firm D call. Germline V lookup: CDR1 MNHEY, CDR2 SVGEGT. Trimming removed 5 bases from V and 2 bases from J, with 13 bases in between. The CDR3 is made up of 15 amino acids. CDR3 region: CASSGRPDGNQPQHF. The CDR3 bases are TGTGCCAGCAGTGGTAGGCCGGACGGCAATCAGCCCCAGCATTTT.

This clonotype was seen many times. The V call is TRBV6-1, the J call TRBJ2-1, with 8 bases lining up with TRBD2. Germline V gives CDR1 MNHNS, CDR2 SASEGT. The CDR3 sequence is 15 residues long. With 2 bases clipped from V and 8 bases from J, the junction kept 8 bases outside the gene matches. The CDR3 nucleotides read TGTGCCAGCAGTGAATTCAGCGGGAGTGGGGATGAGCAGTTCTTC. It yields the protein CASSEFSGSGDEQFF.